This entry features one T cell receptor beta chain sequence. The source of the sample is a study of blood T cell repertoires in COVID-19. Generated by immunoSEQ multiplex PCR, the TCRdb table keeps only in-frame clones and is missing some. The repertoire consists of some 190,000 clones, with around 82% occurring once and the leading ten covering 6.9%. The V end was cut by 6 bases, the J end by 3 bases, with 11 bases between. This CDR3 is 14 amino acids long. CDR1 and CDR2 (germline): SNHLY, FYNNEI. The clonotype originates from an elderly man with COVID-19, enrolled during active disease. This chain connects TRBV2 to TRBJ1-4; possibly TRBD1 for D (5 bases). The sequencing input was peripheral blood. The CDR3 DNA is TGTGCCAGCAGGGGGACTCGTTCTAATGAAAAACTGTTTTTT. This encodes CASRGTRSNEKLFF.